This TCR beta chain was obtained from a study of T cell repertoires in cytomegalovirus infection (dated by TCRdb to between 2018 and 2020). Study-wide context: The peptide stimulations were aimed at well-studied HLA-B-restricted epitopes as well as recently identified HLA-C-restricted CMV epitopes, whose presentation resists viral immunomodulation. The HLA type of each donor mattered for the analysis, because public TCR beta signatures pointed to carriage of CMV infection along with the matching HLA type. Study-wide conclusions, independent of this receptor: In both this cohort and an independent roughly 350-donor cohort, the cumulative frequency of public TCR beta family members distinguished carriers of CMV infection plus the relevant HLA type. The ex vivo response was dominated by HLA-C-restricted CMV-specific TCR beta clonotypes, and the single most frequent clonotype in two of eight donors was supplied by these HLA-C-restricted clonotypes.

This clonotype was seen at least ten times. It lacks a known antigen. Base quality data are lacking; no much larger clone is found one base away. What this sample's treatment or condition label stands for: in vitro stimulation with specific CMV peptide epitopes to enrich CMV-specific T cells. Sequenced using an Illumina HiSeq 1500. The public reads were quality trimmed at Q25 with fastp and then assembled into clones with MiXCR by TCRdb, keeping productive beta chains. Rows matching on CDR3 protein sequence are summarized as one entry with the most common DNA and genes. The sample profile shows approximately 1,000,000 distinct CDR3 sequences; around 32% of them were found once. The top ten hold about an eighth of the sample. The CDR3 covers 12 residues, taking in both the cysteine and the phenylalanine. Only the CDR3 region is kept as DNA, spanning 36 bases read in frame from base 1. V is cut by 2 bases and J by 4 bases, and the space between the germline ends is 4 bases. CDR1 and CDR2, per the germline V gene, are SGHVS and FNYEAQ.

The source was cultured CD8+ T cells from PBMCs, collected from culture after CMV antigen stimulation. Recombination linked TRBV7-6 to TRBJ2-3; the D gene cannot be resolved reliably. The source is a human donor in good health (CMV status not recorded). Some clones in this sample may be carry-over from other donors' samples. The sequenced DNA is TGTGCCAGCAGCTTAAATTCAGATACGCAGTATTTT. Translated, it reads CASSLNSDTQYF.